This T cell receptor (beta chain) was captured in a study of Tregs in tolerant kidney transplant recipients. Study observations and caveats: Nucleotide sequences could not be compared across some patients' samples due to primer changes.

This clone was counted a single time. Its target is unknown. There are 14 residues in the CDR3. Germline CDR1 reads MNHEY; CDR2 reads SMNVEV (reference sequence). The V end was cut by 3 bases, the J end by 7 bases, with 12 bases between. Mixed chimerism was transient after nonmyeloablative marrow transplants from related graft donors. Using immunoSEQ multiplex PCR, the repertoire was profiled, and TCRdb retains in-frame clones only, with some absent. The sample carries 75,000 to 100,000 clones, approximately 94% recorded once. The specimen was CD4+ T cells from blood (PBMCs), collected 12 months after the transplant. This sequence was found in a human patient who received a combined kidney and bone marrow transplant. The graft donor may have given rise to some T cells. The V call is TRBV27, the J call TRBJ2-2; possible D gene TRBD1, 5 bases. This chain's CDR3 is CASSFSGQSGELFF. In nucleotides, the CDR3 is TGTGCCAGCAGTTTCTCAGGGCAGAGCGGGGAGCTGTTTTTT.